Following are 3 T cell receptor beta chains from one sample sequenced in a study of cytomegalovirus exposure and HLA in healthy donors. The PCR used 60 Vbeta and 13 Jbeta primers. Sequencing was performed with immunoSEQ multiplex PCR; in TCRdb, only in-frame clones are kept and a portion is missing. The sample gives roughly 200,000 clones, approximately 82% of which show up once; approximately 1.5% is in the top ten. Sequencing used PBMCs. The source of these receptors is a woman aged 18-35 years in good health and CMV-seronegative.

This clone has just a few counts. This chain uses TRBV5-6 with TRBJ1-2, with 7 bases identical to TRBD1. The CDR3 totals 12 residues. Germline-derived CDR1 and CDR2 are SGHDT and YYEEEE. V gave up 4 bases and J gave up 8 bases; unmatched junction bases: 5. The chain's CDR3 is CASSVTGVGYTF. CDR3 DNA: TGTGCCAGCAGCGTCACAGGGGTCGGCTACACCTTC.

The chain's CDR3 is CASSGGLAGGYNEQFF. The CDR3 DNA sequence: TGTGCCAGCAGTGGCGGACTAGCGGGAGGGTACAATGAGCAGTTCTTC. The J gene is TRBJ2-1, the V gene TRBV6-1; 15 bases fit TRBD2. The CDR3 has 16 residues. The germline V gene has CDR1 MNHNS and CDR2 SASEGT. The junction had 2 bases not matched to a gene; V was cut back by 4 bases and J by 4 bases.

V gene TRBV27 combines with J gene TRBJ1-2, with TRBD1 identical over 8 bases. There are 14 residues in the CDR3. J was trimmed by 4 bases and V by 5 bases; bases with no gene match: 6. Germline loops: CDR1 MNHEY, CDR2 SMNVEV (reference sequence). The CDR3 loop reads CASSPQGAGYGYTF. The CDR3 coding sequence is TGTGCCAGCAGTCCGCAGGGGGCTGGCTATGGCTACACCTTC.